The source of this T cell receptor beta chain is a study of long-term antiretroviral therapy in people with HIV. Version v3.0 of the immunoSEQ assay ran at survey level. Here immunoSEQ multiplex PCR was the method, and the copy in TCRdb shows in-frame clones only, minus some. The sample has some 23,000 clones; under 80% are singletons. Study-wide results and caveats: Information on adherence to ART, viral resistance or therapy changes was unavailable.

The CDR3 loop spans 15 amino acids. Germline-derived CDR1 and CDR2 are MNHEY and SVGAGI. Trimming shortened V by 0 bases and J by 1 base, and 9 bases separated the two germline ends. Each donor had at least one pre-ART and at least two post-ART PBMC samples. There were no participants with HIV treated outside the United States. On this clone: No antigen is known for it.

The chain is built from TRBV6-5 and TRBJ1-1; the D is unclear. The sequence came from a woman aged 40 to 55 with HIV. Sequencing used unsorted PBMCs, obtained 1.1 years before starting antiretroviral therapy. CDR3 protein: CASSYSAPKNTEAFF. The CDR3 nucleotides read TGTGCCAGCAGTTACTCCGCCCCAAAGAACACTGAAGCTTTCTTT.